The 30 T cell receptor beta chains in this list originate from one sample, sequenced in a study of identical twins. Via MiXCR, TCRdb re-called the 5' RACE reads, giving one row per CDR3 protein. The sample has around 550,000 distinct CDR3 sequences; nearly 15% are singletons. These data were also filed under a second study, of yellow fever vaccine responses in identical twins.

Sequenced input: CD4+ T cells sorted from blood. Every receptor here comes from a woman between 18 and 29 years old in good health.

This clonotype was seen only a few times. V and J are TRBV27 and TRBJ2-7; 8 bases map to TRBD1. The CDR3 is 17 residues long. The V and J ends lost 5 bases and 1 base, in that order; junction bases with no gene match: 13. Germline CDR1 MNHEY, CDR2 SMNVEV (reference sequence). CDR3 loop: CASSPPPGQGGSYEQYF. Here the CDR3 DNA reads TGTGCCAGCAGTCCCCCTCCCGGACAGGGTGGTTCCTACGAGCAGTACTTC.

This clonotype occurred a few times. The chain joins TRBV5-1 to TRBJ2-1; D may match TRBD1 or TRBD2 (5 bases each). Germline CDR1 and CDR2: SGHRS and YFSETQ. V lost 0 bases to trimming and J lost 6 bases, with 13 bases between them. The CDR3 runs 15 residues. CDR3 coding DNA: TGCGCCAGCAGCTTGGAGGGGACCCTAAGCAATGAGCAGTTCTTC. Its protein is CASSLEGTLSNEQFF.

This clonotype was observed at least ten times. The V and J genes are TRBV4-1 and TRBJ2-1; weak D call: TRBD2 (5 bases). V was cut by 1 base and J by 6 bases, with 13 bases left in between. Germline values: CDR1 MGHRA, CDR2 YSYEKL. The CDR3 length is 15 residues. CDR3 in amino acids: CASSQGGQKINEQFF. As DNA, the CDR3 is TGCGCCAGCAGCCAAGGAGGGCAGAAGATCAATGAGCAGTTCTTC.

The chain combines TRBV5-1 with TRBJ1-1; a possible D gene is TRBD1 (5 bases). The CDR3 totals 12 residues. From germline, CDR1 is SGHRS and CDR2 YFSETQ. V was clipped by 0 bases and J by 8 bases, with 8 bases between them. CDR3 amino acids: CASSLEAGEAFF. The CDR3 nucleotides read TGCGCCAGCAGCTTGGAGGCAGGGGAAGCTTTCTTT. The entire variable domain, with the rest obtained from reference TRBV5-1 and TRBJ1-1, is as follows: KAGVTQTPRYLIKTRGQQVTLSCSPISGHRSVSWYQQTPGQGLQFLFEYFSETQRNKGNFPGRFSGRQFSNSRSEMNVSTLELGDSALYLCASSLEAGEAFFGQGTRLTVV.

This clonotype occurred a few times. The chain combines TRBV6-4 with TRBJ1-1, with a possible D match to TRBD1 (6 bases). The CDR3 has 14 residues. V shed 7 bases and J shed 4 bases, with 16 bases lying between them. The germline V gene encodes CDR1 MRHNA and CDR2 SNTAGT. This CDR3 is CASKGQSSGTEAFF. The DNA of the CDR3 is TGTGCCAGCAAAGGACAGTCCTCGGGCACTGAAGCTTTCTTT.

This clonotype was picked up many times. The rearrangement joins TRBV5-1 to TRBJ2-5; the match to TRBD1 covers 7 bases. Per the germline V gene, CDR1 is SGHRS and CDR2 is YFSETQ. V was clipped by 3 bases and J by 5 bases; unmatched bases: 4. This CDR3 region has 13 residues. The CDR3 DNA follows: TGCGCCAGCAGCTCCACAGGGGTCGAGACCCAGTACTTC. Its translation is CASSSTGVETQYF. The full variable domain, rest sourced from reference TRBV5-1 and TRBJ2-5, is KAGVTQTPRYLIKTRGQQVTLSCSPISGHRSVSWYQQTPGQGLQFLFEYFSETQRNKGNFPGRFSGRQFSNSRSEMNVSTLELGDSALYLCASSSTGVETQYFGPGTRLLVL.

The chain employs TRBV20-1 and TRBJ2-7; possibly TRBD2 for D (6 bases). Trimming left V 0 bases short and J 0 bases short, with 15 bases between. Per the germline V gene, CDR1 is DFQATT and CDR2 is SNEGSKA (reference sequence). The CDR3 runs to 16 residues. CDR3: CSARDRGRGYSYEQYF. In nucleotides, the CDR3 is TGCAGTGCTAGAGATCGGGGCCGGGGGTACTCCTACGAGCAGTACTTC.

The chain couples TRBV20-1 to TRBJ2-3; 9 bases match TRBD2. CDR3 size: 16 residues. After removal of 0 bases from V and 1 base from J, the junction contained 5 bases not matched to a gene. Germline V gene sequence: CDR1 DFQATT, CDR2 SNEGSKA (reference sequence). The DNA of the CDR3 is TGCAGTGCTAGAGACCCCGGGACTAGCCGCACAGATACGCAGTATTTT. Translation gives CSARDPGTSRTDTQYF.

This clonotype was observed a few times. The chain links TRBV10-3 to TRBJ1-1, with D maybe TRBD1 (6 bases). Trimming shortened V by 4 bases and J by 2 bases, and 11 bases separated the two germline ends. Germline V gene data show CDR1 as ENHRY and CDR2 as SYGVKD. The length of the CDR3 is 14 residues. The chain's CDR3 is CAISVGTRNTEAFF. The CDR3 DNA reads TGTGCCATCAGTGTGGGGACACGAAACACTGAAGCTTTCTTT.

CDR3 in DNA: TGTGCCAGCAGCTTGACTAGCGGGGACACCGGGGAGCTGTTTTTT. Its translation is CASSLTSGDTGELFF. The rearrangement links TRBV5-4 to TRBJ2-2, with TRBD2 identical over 10 bases. The germline CDR1 and CDR2 sequences are SGHNT and YYREEE (reference sequence). J gave up 3 bases and V 1 base, and 0 bases lay outside the gene matches. The CDR3 sequence is 15 residues long.

The chain uses TRBV20-1 and TRBJ2-1; TRBD2 agrees at 8 bases. Germline-derived CDR1 and CDR2 are DFQATT and SNEGSKA (reference sequence). With 6 bases clipped from V and 3 bases from J, the junction kept 13 bases outside the gene matches. The CDR3 spans 16 residues. The CDR3: CSAPPGPSGLYNEQFF. CDR3 in DNA: TGCAGTGCCCCCCCTGGGCCTAGCGGGCTCTACAATGAGCAGTTCTTC.

This clonotype has more than one count but fewer than ten. The chain uses TRBV5-1 and TRBJ2-1, with 10 bases that match TRBD2. V dropped 4 bases and J dropped 3; count of bases not matched to a gene: 13. The CDR3 is made up of 18 amino acids. CDR1 and CDR2 (germline): SGHRS, YFSETQ. The CDR3 bases are TGCGCCAGCAGCGAAAACTTTCTAGCGGGAGCGGGCTACAATGAGCAGTTCTTC. Its protein product is CASSENFLAGAGYNEQFF.

This clonotype was found a few times. The rearrangement uses TRBV29-1 and TRBJ2-3; the match to TRBD2 covers 10 bases. With V trimmed by 3 bases and J by 2 bases, 8 bases remained unmatched. Per the germline V gene, CDR1 is SQVTM and CDR2 is ANQGSEA. The CDR3 contains 16 residues. DNA for the CDR3: TGCAGCGTTGAGAACCCTAGCGGGAGAGACACAGATACGCAGTATTTT. Protein sequence: CSVENPSGRDTDTQYF.

This clonotype was found many times. The gene calls are TRBV12-3 or TRBV12-4 and TRBJ1-1; TRBD1 aligns across 8 bases. There are 13 residues in the CDR3. The J segment lost 1 base and the V segment lost 6 bases, leaving 1 base of the junction unmatched. CDR3 sequence (DNA): TGTGCCAGCAGGGGACAGGCGAACACTGAAGCTTTCTTT. Protein: CASRGQANTEAFF.

To note about this clonotype: The junction differs from germline at one of its ends, possibly a read error. The genes are TRBV2 and TRBJ2-2; 8 bases are a match to TRBD2. The length of the CDR3 is 15 residues. Germline V gene sequence: CDR1 SNHLY, CDR2 FYNNEI. CDR3 bases: TGTGCCAGCAAGTTAGCGGGGCCCAACACCGGGGAGCTGTTGTTT. This sequence encodes CASKLAGPNTGELLF.

The chain employs TRBV27 and TRBJ2-7; D is unclear. Per germline, CDR1 MNHEY and CDR2 SMNVEV (reference sequence). This CDR3 has 14 residues. Trimming took off 2 bases at V and 0 bases at J, with 8 bases between the two ends. The CDR3 sequence: CASSLRVSSYEQYF. Written as DNA, the CDR3 is TGTGCCAGCAGTTTAAGGGTTAGCTCCTACGAGCAGTACTTC.

The chain recombines TRBV4-1 with TRBJ2-1; 10 bases fit TRBD2. This CDR3 has 17 amino acids. J was trimmed by 9 bases and V by 6 bases; bases with no gene match: 17. Germline V CDR1 and CDR2: MGHRA, YSYEKL. CDR3 nucleotide sequence: TGCGCCAGCAGAACCGCACCACAGCGGGAGGGCCGGGGTGAGCAGTTCTTC. Translation gives CASRTAPQREGRGEQFF.

Only a few counts were recorded for this clonotype. The J gene is TRBJ1-2, the V gene TRBV28; D remains unclear. Trimming took off 5 bases at V and 1 base at J, with 8 bases between the two ends. The CDR3 spans 13 residues. From germline, CDR1 is MDHEN and CDR2 SYDVKM. CDR3 DNA sequence: TGTGCCAGCAGTCCCCTTGATAACTATGGCTACACCTTC. As protein: CASSPLDNYGYTF.

This clonotype was observed a few times. This chain connects TRBV9 to TRBJ2-1; a weak D match, TRBD2 (7 bases). V was clipped by 3 bases and J by 6 bases, with 16 bases between them. From germline, CDR1 is SGDLS and CDR2 YYNGEE. This CDR3 contains 15 residues. In DNA, the CDR3 is TGTGCCAGCAGCGGGGGGGGGCTCTCGTTCAATGAGCAGTTCTTC. Translating gives CASSGGGLSFNEQFF.

This clonotype was counted at least ten times. The chain employs TRBV5-1 and TRBJ2-7; D not certain. Germline CDR1 and CDR2: SGHRS and YFSETQ. The V end lost 0 bases, the J end lost 2 bases, and 12 bases lay between the germline ends. This CDR3 comprises 15 residues. The CDR3, as DNA: TGCGCCAGCAGCTTGGCCTTCGGTGAAACCTACGAGCAGTACTTC. Protein: CASSLAFGETYEQYF.

This clonotype was detected a few times. The CDR3 here is CASSQVLAGAYEQFF. In nucleotides, the CDR3 is TGCGCCAGCAGCCAAGTATTAGCGGGAGCCTATGAGCAGTTCTTC. This sequence joins TRBV4-1 and TRBJ2-1; 9 bases agree with TRBD2. Germline V gene data show CDR1 as MGHRA and CDR2 as YSYEKL. V dropped 1 base and J dropped 8; count of bases not matched to a gene: 6. CDR3 length equals 15 residues.

This clonotype was counted ten times or more. V and J are TRBV6-1 and TRBJ1-2; maybe TRBD1 (5 bases). Germline loops: CDR1 MNHNS, CDR2 SASEGT. The CDR3 is made up of 15 amino acids. Deletions cut 7 bases from V and 4 bases from J, with 19 bases between. CDR3 region: CASTHLRAGGYGYTF. Here the CDR3 DNA reads TGTGCCAGCACCCACCTCAGGGCCGGGGGCTATGGCTACACCTTC.

The CDR3 nucleotides read TGCGCCAGCAGCGGGACAGGGAGTAAGGTTTCAATCGATGGCTACACCTTC. It yields the protein CASSGTGSKVSIDGYTF. The rearrangement uses TRBV5-1 and TRBJ1-2, with 9 bases lining up with TRBD1. Trimming cost V 4 bases and J 6 bases; bases outside gene matches: 16. The CDR3 extends over 17 amino acids. Germline assignment: CDR1 SGHRS and CDR2 YFSETQ.

This clonotype was seen at least ten times. The chain recombines TRBV2 with TRBJ2-2, with D unresolved. Germline values: CDR1 SNHLY, CDR2 FYNNEI. Between the trimmed V and J ends, which lost 6 bases and 0 bases, there was a span of 5 bases. The CDR3 spans 13 residues. CDR3 protein: CASRNTNTGELFF. The DNA of the CDR3 is TGTGCCAGCAGGAATACGAACACCGGGGAGCTGTTTTTT.

The V gene is TRBV7-6, the J gene TRBJ2-1, with D perhaps matching TRBD1 or TRBD2 (5 bases each). CDR3 length: 17 residues. Trimming stripped 2 bases from V and 8 bases from J, with 22 bases between. Looked up from germline, CDR1 is SGHVS and CDR2 is FNYEAQ. The CDR3 DNA reads TGTGCCAGCAGCTTAAAACTCGAGGGGCGAACGGGTTATGAGCAGTTCTTC. Translated, it gives CASSLKLEGRTGYEQFF. The whole variable domain, remainder taken from reference TRBV7-6 and TRBJ2-1, is GAGVSQSPRYKVTKRGQDVALRCDPISGHVSLYWYRQALGQGPEFLTYFNYEAQQDKSGLPNDRFSAERPEGSISTLTIQRTEQRDSAMYRCASSLKLEGRTGYEQFFGPGTRLTVL.

The chain uses TRBV29-1 and TRBJ2-1; D is uncertain. CDR3 length: 10 residues. V shed 4 bases and J shed 13 bases, with 11 bases lying between them. The germline CDR1 and CDR2 sequences are SQVTM and ANQGSEA. The CDR3 bases are TGCAGCGTTGCGGGCGGTAAACAGTTCTTC. Translating gives CSVAGGKQFF.

The rearrangement joins TRBV10-3 to TRBJ2-5; TRBD2 agrees at 9 bases. Trimming removed 3 bases from V and 2 bases from J; junction bases left unmatched: 10. The CDR3 has 17 amino acids. Germline V gene lookup returns CDR1 ENHRY and CDR2 SYGVKD. The CDR3 DNA follows: TGTGCCATCAGTGAATGGTCTAGCGGGACAGTTCAAGAGACCCAGTACTTC. It specifies CAISEWSSGTVQETQYF.

The chain has TRBV21-1 and TRBJ1-5; the table assigns TRBD1, which was not confirmed against the DNA. TRBV21-1 is described as a pseudogene. The length of the CDR3 is 19 residues. The CDR3, as DNA: TGTGCCAGCAGCAAATCCTTAAAAGACACAGGGAAGGGCAATCAGCCCCAGCATTTT. Encoded protein: CASSKSLKDTGKGNQPQHF.

The CDR3 protein is CATSGGWVSDTQYF. For the CDR3, the DNA is TGTGCCACCAGCGGCGGATGGGTTTCAGATACGCAGTATTTT. The chain carries TRBV15 and TRBJ2-3; D is undetermined. This CDR3 contains 14 residues. Trimming removed 5 bases at V and 4 bases at J, with 13 bases between. The germline V gene encodes CDR1 LNHNV and CDR2 YYDKDF (reference sequence).

This clonotype was counted between two and nine times. V usage is TRBV25-1 and J usage is TRBJ2-5, with D perhaps matching TRBD2 (6 bases). Trimming left V 5 bases short and J 7 bases short, with 17 bases between. Germline assignment: CDR1 MGHDK and CDR2 SYGVNS. This CDR3 comprises 14 residues. DNA for the CDR3: TGTGCCAGCAGTTCCCTCGGGGTGGAGGGGACCCAGTACTTC. Translating it yields CASSSLGVEGTQYF.